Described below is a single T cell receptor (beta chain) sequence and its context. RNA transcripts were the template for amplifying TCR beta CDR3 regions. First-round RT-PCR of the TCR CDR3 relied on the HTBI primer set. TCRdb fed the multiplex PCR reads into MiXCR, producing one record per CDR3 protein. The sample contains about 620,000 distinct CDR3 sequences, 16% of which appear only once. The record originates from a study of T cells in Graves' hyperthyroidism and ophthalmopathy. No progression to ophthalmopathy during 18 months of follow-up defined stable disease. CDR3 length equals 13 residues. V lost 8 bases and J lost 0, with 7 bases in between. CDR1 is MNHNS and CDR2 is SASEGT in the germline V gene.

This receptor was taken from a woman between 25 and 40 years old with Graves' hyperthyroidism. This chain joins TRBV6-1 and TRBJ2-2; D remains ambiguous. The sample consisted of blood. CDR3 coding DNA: TGTGCCAGCGGACGGACGAACACCGGGGAGCTGTTTTTT. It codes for CASGRTNTGELFF.